This T cell receptor (beta chain) was observed in a study of cytomegalovirus exposure and HLA in healthy donors. V was cut by 4 bases and J by 8 bases, with 15 bases left in between. This CDR3 has 15 amino acids. Looked up from germline, CDR1 is MNHEY and CDR2 is SMNVEV (reference sequence). The PCR made use of 60 Vbeta and 13 Jbeta primers. Assay: immunoSEQ multiplex PCR; the TCRdb copy retains only in-frame clones and omits some. The repertoire holds roughly 110,000 clones, with about 74% as singletons. The rearrangement joins TRBV27 to TRBJ1-6, with TRBD1 as a possible D gene (6 bases). This sequence was found in a woman in her forties in good health and CMV-seropositive. Sample: PBMCs. Here the CDR3 DNA reads TGTGCCAGCAGTTACCGGGACAAGGGGGATTCACCCCTCCACTTT. Protein: CASSYRDKGDSPLHF.